These 28 T cell receptor beta chains share one sample of origin, sequenced in a study of blood T cell repertoires in COVID-19. TCRdb's table, derived via immunoSEQ multiplex PCR, lists solely in-frame clones and lacks some. The top ten hold roughly 8.1% of the sample, which has 94,000 or so clones, around nine tenths seen once. Sequenced: peripheral blood. The receptor set was obtained from a woman in her 70s with acute or convalescent COVID-19.

The chain links TRBV27 to TRBJ1-2; D perhaps matches TRBD1 (5 bases). In germline, CDR1 is MNHEY, CDR2 SMNVEV (reference sequence). With 5 bases removed from V and 0 bases from J, the gap between germline ends came to 22 bases. The CDR3 totals 18 residues. The CDR3 region is CASSHRVTVLGTNYGYTF. The CDR3 DNA is TGTGCCAGCAGTCATAGGGTGACAGTTCTCGGCACTAACTATGGCTACACCTTC.

V usage is TRBV7-2 and J usage is TRBJ2-1; D remains unclear. V was shortened by 1 base and J by 5 bases, with 9 bases between the two germline ends. The V gene's germline CDR1 is SGHTA and CDR2 FQGNSA. The CDR3 length is 14 residues. Here the CDR3 reads CASSLGYGNNEQFF. The CDR3, as DNA: TGTGCCAGCAGCTTAGGATACGGTAACAATGAGCAGTTCTTC.

The rearrangement links TRBV12-3 or TRBV12-4 to TRBJ1-1; D is undetermined. This CDR3 spans 12 amino acids. Trimming took 7 bases from V and 1 from J, leaving 7 bases between them. CDR3 DNA sequence: TGTGCCAGCACCCGGGAGAACACTGAAGCTTTCTTT. This codes for CASTRENTEAFF.

This chain connects TRBV6-4 to TRBJ1-1, with D hard to call. The CDR3 runs 13 residues. Trimming took off 6 bases at V and 1 base at J, with 9 bases between the two ends. The germline CDR1 and CDR2 sequences are MRHNA and SNTAGT. CDR3 DNA: TGTGCCAGCAGGGCTTTCCCGAACACTGAAGCTTTCTTT. It translates to CASRAFPNTEAFF.

As DNA, the CDR3 is TGTGCCAGCAGCTTCATGTCGAGGAATGAGCAGTTCTTC. Amino acids: CASSFMSRNEQFF. The rearrangement joins TRBV7-9 to TRBJ2-1, with D hard to call. V was pared by 3 bases and J by 7 bases, with 10 bases between. The CDR3 consists of 13 residues. Germline-derived CDR1 and CDR2 are SEHNR and FQNEAQ (reference sequence).

The gene calls are TRBV10-3 and TRBJ2-3; no clear D gene. This CDR3 has 16 amino acids. Per germline, CDR1 ENHRY and CDR2 SYGVKD. With 2 bases removed from V and 2 bases from J, the gap between germline ends came to 14 bases. The CDR3 nucleotides read TGTGCCATCAGTGAGCGTACAGTAGGTTACACAGATACGCAGTATTTT. This codes for CAISERTVGYTDTQYF.

This clone was counted a single time. The rearrangement joins TRBV11-1 to TRBJ2-2; D gene unclear. There are 14 residues in the CDR3. Germline V gives CDR1 SGHAT, CDR2 FQDESV (reference sequence). The V end was cut by 5 bases, the J end by 6 bases, with 13 bases between. This chain's CDR3 is CASSATQVPGELFF. CDR3 in DNA: TGTGCCAGCAGCGCTACCCAGGTTCCCGGGGAGCTGTTTTTT.

This clone was seen a single time. J is TRBJ1-5 and V is TRBV5-1; TRBD1 agrees at 7 bases. Germline lookup yields CDR1 SGHRS and CDR2 YFSETQ. With 4 bases clipped from V and 3 bases from J, the junction kept 4 bases outside the gene matches. This CDR3 region has 14 residues. CDR3 nucleotide sequence: TGCGCCAGCAGCACCGGGACAGACAATCAGCCCCAGCATTTT. Protein product: CASSTGTDNQPQHF.

The rearrangement links TRBV7-3 to TRBJ2-1; 12 bases line up with TRBD2. The J segment lost 3 bases and the V segment lost 6 bases, leaving 12 bases of the junction unmatched. Looked up from germline, CDR1 is SGHTA and CDR2 is FQGTGA. The CDR3 sequence is 18 residues long. Here the CDR3 reads CASSSLTSTSGGYNEQFF. In nucleotides, the CDR3 is TGTGCCAGCAGTTCACTAACCTCGACTAGCGGGGGCTACAATGAGCAGTTCTTC.

The CDR3 DNA sequence: TGTGCCAGCAGCCGACACAGGGACAGAGCTTACGAGCAGTACTTC. Translated: CASSRHRDRAYEQYF. V is TRBV11-2 and J is TRBJ2-7, with 7 bases identical to TRBD1. The CDR3 is 15 residues long. Germline V gene data show CDR1 as SGHAT and CDR2 as FQNNGV. The V gene end was trimmed by 5 bases and the J gene end by 4 bases; junction bases not matched to a gene: 11.

This clone was seen a single time. This chain links TRBV29-1 with TRBJ2-7; 7 bases agree with TRBD1. In germline, CDR1 is SQVTM, CDR2 ANQGSEA. V dropped 7 bases and J dropped 2; count of bases not matched to a gene: 14. The CDR3 covers 15 residues. The CDR3 DNA follows: TGCAGCGCCAAAGGACCGGGACAGAGAGCCTACGAGCAGTACTTC. Encoded protein: CSAKGPGQRAYEQYF.

The CDR3 DNA reads as TGCGCCAGCAGCTTTAACCTAGCGGCCAAAGAGACCCAGTACTTC. As protein: CASSFNLAAKETQYF. The gene calls are TRBV5-1 and TRBJ2-5; TRBD2 agrees at 7 bases. The CDR3 covers 15 residues. With 2 bases clipped from V and 3 bases from J, the junction kept 7 bases outside the gene matches. The germline V gene has CDR1 SGHRS and CDR2 YFSETQ.

The chain has TRBV9 and TRBJ1-2, with TRBD1 identical over 7 bases. After removal of 4 bases from V and 3 bases from J, the junction contained 6 bases not matched to a gene. The CDR3 extends over 14 amino acids. Germline CDR1 and CDR2: SGDLS and YYNGEE. The CDR3: CASSPDGTDYGYTF. The CDR3 DNA reads as TGTGCCAGCAGCCCCGACGGGACAGACTATGGCTACACCTTC.

The chain carries TRBV7-8 and TRBJ2-5, with TRBD1 matching 10 bases. CDR1 and CDR2 (germline): SGHVS, FQNEAQ. The J segment lost 5 bases and the V segment lost 5 bases, leaving 5 bases of the junction unmatched. There are 14 residues in the CDR3. DNA of the CDR3: TGTGCCAGCAGCCGGGACAGGGGAAAGGAGACCCAGTACTTC. Translation: CASSRDRGKETQYF.

V is TRBV3-1 (or the pseudogene TRBV3-2) and J is TRBJ1-6; 7 bases align to TRBD1. Trimming cost V 1 base and J 5 bases; bases outside gene matches: 2. Germline V gene sequence: CDR1 LGHDT, CDR2 YNNKEL (reference sequence). This CDR3 spans 15 amino acids. The CDR3 sequence: CASSQGTGDNSPLHF. CDR3 DNA sequence: TGTGCCAGCAGCCAAGGGACAGGAGATAATTCACCCCTCCACTTT.

The genes are TRBV5-6 and TRBJ1-1, with D perhaps matching TRBD1 (6 bases). V was shortened by 2 bases and J by 3 bases, with 26 bases between the two germline ends. The CDR3 has 19 amino acids. Germline loops: CDR1 SGHDT, CDR2 YYEEEE. The CDR3 nucleotides read TGTGCCAGCAGCTTTGTGATTAGGTCCAGGGGAAGTGCTGACACTGAAGCTTTCTTT. Amino acids: CASSFVIRSRGSADTEAFF.

The chain recombines TRBV7-6 with TRBJ2-3, with 9 bases fitting TRBD1. CDR1 is SGHVS, CDR2 FNYEAQ, per germline. This CDR3 region has 17 residues. Trimming at V came to 1 base and at J to 0 bases, leaving 5 bases not matched to a gene. For the CDR3, the DNA is TGTGCCAGCAGCTTAGGTTGGACAGGGGTTAGCACAGATACGCAGTATTTT. As protein: CASSLGWTGVSTDTQYF. Full variable domain (missing parts from reference TRBV7-6 and TRBJ2-3): GAGVSQSPRYKVTKRGQDVALRCDPISGHVSLYWYRQALGQGPEFLTYFNYEAQQDKSGLPNDRFSAERPEGSISTLTIQRTEQRDSAMYRCASSLGWTGVSTDTQYFGPGTRLTVL.

The chain links TRBV5-1 to TRBJ2-5; 11 bases align to TRBD1. Losses at the gene ends were 0 bases for V and 1 base for J; bases not matched to a gene: 5. Germline CDR1 is SGHRS and CDR2 is YFSETQ. The CDR3 has 17 residues. CDR3 amino acids: CASSLGPGQGGQETQYF. CDR3 DNA: TGCGCCAGCAGCTTGGGGCCGGGACAGGGGGGCCAAGAGACCCAGTACTTC.

The chain employs TRBV28 and TRBJ1-6; TRBD1 agrees at 9 bases. The J segment lost 4 bases and the V segment lost 7 bases, leaving 5 bases of the junction unmatched. The length of the CDR3 is 15 residues. CDR1 and CDR2 (germline): MDHEN, SYDVKM. The CDR3 protein is CASTGTGPYNSPLHF. DNA for the CDR3: TGTGCCAGCACCGGGACAGGGCCTTATAATTCACCCCTCCACTTT.

This clone has only one observation. The chain carries TRBV2 and TRBJ2-7, with TRBD1 identical over 9 bases. Germline V gene lookup returns CDR1 SNHLY and CDR2 FYNNEI. Germline trimming cut 6 bases from V and 3 bases from J; bases unmatched to any gene: 9. CDR3 size: 15 residues. For the CDR3, the DNA is TGTGCCAGCAGCAAAGGGGACAGGGCGGGCTACGAGCAGTACTTC. Translating it yields CASSKGDRAGYEQYF.

This sequence joins TRBV7-6 and TRBJ1-1; 8 bases are a match to TRBD1. J was trimmed by 2 bases and V by 5 bases; bases with no gene match: 10. The CDR3 consists of 16 residues. Germline CDR1 is SGHVS and CDR2 is FNYEAQ. The CDR3 is CASSTRATGVNTEAFF. CDR3 bases: TGTGCCAGCAGCACGAGGGCGACAGGGGTAAACACTGAAGCTTTCTTT.

The chain recombines TRBV28 with TRBJ2-7, with a weak D call TRBD2 (6 bases). Germline V CDR1 and CDR2: MDHEN, SYDVKM. Trimming took off 7 bases at V and 0 bases at J, with 16 bases between the two ends. This CDR3 is built from 15 residues. The CDR3 DNA follows: TGTGCCAGCATCAAAGGTGGGGGGACCTCCTACGAGCAGTACTTC. The encoded protein is CASIKGGGTSYEQYF.

The genes are TRBV2 and TRBJ2-3; TRBD1 is a possible D gene (7 bases). This CDR3 has 11 amino acids. V shed 3 bases and J shed 10 bases, with 8 bases lying between them. The germline CDR1 and CDR2 sequences are SNHLY and FYNNEI. The CDR3 bases are TGTGCCAGCAGTGACAGGGGGGCGCAGTATTTT. The encoded protein is CASSDRGAQYF.

The rearrangement joins TRBV7-9 to TRBJ1-1, with TRBD1 as a possible D gene (6 bases). The CDR3 covers 14 residues. Germline assignment: CDR1 SEHNR and CDR2 FQNEAQ (reference sequence). V dropped 6 bases and J dropped 6 bases, with 17 bases sitting between them. CDR3 DNA sequence: TGTGCCAGCAGTTCTGACAGGCCGTACGCTGAAGCTTTCTTT. Translation: CASSSDRPYAEAFF.

V gene TRBV10-2 combines with J gene TRBJ2-1; D not resolved. The CDR3 extends over 15 amino acids. Germline CDR1 is WSHSY and CDR2 is SAAADI. Between the trimmed V and J ends, which lost 1 base and 10 bases, there was a span of 17 bases. This CDR3 is CASSEFVDTRLEQFF. The CDR3 DNA is TGCGCCAGCAGTGAGTTCGTAGATACGAGGTTAGAGCAGTTCTTC.

The V call is TRBV18, the J call TRBJ2-1; TRBD1 matches 8 bases. CDR3 length: 16 amino acids. Germline V gives CDR1 KGHSH, CDR2 LQKENI. V shed 3 bases and J 3 bases; nucleotides not matched to a gene: 7. CDR3 bases: TGTGCCAGCTCACCCACCGGGACAGGACACTACAATGAGCAGTTCTTC. Protein: CASSPTGTGHYNEQFF.

V usage is TRBV2 and J usage is TRBJ2-1; TRBD2 matches 9 bases. Germline V CDR1 and CDR2: SNHLY, FYNNEI. The length of the CDR3 is 16 residues. Germline trimming cut 7 bases from V and 5 bases from J; bases unmatched to any gene: 12. The CDR3 spells CASTGREGPADNEQFF. CDR3 DNA: TGTGCCAGCACGGGGCGGGAGGGTCCTGCGGACAATGAGCAGTTCTTC.

The chain carries TRBV30 and TRBJ1-2; 7 bases agree with TRBD1. Unmatched junction bases numbered 11, after V lost 2 bases and J lost 2 bases. From germline, CDR1 is GTSNPN and CDR2 SVGIG (reference sequence). This CDR3 contains 16 residues. CDR3: CAWSIGSGTANYGYTF. The CDR3 region has the DNA TGTGCCTGGAGTATAGGGTCCGGGACAGCAAACTATGGCTACACCTTC.